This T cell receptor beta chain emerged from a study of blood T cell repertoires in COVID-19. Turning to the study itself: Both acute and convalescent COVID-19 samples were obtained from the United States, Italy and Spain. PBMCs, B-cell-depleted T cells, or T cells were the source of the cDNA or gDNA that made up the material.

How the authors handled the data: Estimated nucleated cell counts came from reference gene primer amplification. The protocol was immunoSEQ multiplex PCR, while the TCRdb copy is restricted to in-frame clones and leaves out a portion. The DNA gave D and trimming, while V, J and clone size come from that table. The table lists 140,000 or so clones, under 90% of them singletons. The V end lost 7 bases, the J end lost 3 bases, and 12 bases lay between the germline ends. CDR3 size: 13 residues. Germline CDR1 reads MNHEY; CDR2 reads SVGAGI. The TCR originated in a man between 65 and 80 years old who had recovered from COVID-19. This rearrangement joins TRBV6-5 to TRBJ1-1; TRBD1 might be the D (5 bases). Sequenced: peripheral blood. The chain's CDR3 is CASTAQGYTEAFF. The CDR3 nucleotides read TGTGCCAGCACGGCTCAGGGTTACACTGAAGCTTTCTTT.